This T cell receptor beta chain was captured by sequencing in a study of blood T cell repertoires in COVID-19. Study-level information: There were acute and convalescent COVID-19 samples, and they came from the United States, Italy and Spain. T cells, B-cell-depleted T cells, or PBMCs provided the cDNA or gDNA that served as material.

This CDR3 has 18 residues. CDR1 is KGHDR and CDR2 is SFDVKD in the germline V gene. V gave up 4 bases and J gave up 3 bases, with 24 bases separating them. Per the authors' pipeline: From reference gene primer amplification, estimates of nucleated cell counts were derived. This table comes from immunoSEQ multiplex PCR, and its TCRdb copy is limited to in-frame clones, with some not included. The D gene and trimming were derived from the DNA, and the V and J assignments and clone size from that table. The data contain more than 150,000 clones, about 86% of them singletons. Sequencing was performed on peripheral blood. The chain employs TRBV24-1 and TRBJ2-7; possible D gene TRBD2, 6 bases. The TCR comes from a man aged 25-40 years with active or convalescent COVID-19. CDR3 DNA sequence: TGTGCCACCAGTGACCCACCTCCGGGAGCGGTCCTAAACTACGAGCAGTACTTC. Amino acid sequence: CATSDPPPGAVLNYEQYF.